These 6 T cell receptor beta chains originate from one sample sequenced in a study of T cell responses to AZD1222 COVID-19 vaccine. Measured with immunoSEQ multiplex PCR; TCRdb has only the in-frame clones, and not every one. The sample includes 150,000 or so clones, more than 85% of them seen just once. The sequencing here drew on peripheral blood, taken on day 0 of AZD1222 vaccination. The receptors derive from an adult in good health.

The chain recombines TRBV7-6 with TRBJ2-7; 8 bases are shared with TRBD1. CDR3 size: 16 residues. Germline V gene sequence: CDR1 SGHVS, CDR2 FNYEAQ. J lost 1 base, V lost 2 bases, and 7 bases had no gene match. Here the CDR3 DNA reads TGTGCCAGCAGCTTAAGCCCAGGGGGCTCTTCCTACGAGCAGTACTTC. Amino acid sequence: CASSLSPGGSSYEQYF.

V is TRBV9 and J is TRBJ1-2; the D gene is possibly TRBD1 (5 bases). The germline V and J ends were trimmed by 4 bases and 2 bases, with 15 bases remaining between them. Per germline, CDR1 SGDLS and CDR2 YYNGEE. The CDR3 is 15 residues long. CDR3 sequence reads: CASSPGPGDNYGYTF. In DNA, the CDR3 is TGTGCCAGCAGCCCCGGGCCCGGGGACAACTATGGCTACACCTTC.

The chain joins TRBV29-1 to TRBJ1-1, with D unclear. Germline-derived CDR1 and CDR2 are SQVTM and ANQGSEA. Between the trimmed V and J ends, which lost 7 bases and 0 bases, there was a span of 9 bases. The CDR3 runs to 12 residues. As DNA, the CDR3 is TGCAGCGGTGCCCTACTGAACACTGAAGCTTTCTTT. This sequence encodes CSGALLNTEAFF.

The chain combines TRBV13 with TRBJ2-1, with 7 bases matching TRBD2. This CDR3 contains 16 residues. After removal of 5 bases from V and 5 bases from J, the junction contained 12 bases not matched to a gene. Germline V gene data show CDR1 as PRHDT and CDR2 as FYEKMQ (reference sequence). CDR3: CASSLDLGLGDNEQFF. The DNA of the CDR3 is TGTGCCAGCAGCCTAGATCTAGGACTAGGAGACAATGAGCAGTTCTTC.

CDR3 loop: CSVEETGGQPQHF. The CDR3 DNA sequence: TGCAGCGTTGAAGAGACAGGGGGACAGCCCCAGCATTTT. The chain employs TRBV29-1 and TRBJ1-5, with 9 positions matching TRBD1. V gave up 0 bases and J gave up 7 bases; unmatched junction bases: 1. Germline V gene lookup returns CDR1 SQVTM and CDR2 ANQGSEA. The CDR3 covers 13 residues.

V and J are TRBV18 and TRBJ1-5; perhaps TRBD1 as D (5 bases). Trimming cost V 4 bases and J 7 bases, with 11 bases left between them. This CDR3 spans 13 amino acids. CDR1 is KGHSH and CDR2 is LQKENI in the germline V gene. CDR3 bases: TGTGCCAGCTCACAAGAGGGGCCCCAGCCCCAGCATTTT. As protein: CASSQEGPQPQHF.